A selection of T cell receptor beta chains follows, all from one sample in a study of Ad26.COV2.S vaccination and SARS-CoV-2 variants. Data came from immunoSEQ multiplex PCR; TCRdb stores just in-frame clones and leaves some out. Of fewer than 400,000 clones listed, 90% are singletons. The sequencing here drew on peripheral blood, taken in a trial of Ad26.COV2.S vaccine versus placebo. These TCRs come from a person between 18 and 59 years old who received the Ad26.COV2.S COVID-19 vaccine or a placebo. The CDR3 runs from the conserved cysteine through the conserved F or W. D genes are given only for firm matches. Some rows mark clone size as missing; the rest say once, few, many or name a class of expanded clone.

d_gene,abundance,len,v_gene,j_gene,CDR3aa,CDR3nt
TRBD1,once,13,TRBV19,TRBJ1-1,CASSISGGGEAFF,TGTGCCAGTAGTATATCAGGGGGCGGTGAAGCTTTCTTT
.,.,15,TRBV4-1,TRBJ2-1,CASSSLGLASNEQFF,TGCGCCAGCAGCTCCCTGGGGCTAGCTAGCAATGAGCAGTTCTTC
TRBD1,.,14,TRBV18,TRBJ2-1,CASSPYRGSNEQFF,TGTGCCAGCTCGCCTTACAGGGGAAGCAATGAGCAGTTCTTC
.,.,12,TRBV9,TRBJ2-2,CASSFYTGELFF,TGTGCCAGCAGCTTTTACACCGGGGAGCTGTTTTTT
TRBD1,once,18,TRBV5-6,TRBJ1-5,CASSSDREKKYSNQPQHF,TGTGCCAGCAGCTCAGACAGGGAGAAAAAATATAGCAATCAGCCCCAGCATTTT
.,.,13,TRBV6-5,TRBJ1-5,CASSYDINQPQHF,TGTGCCAGCAGTTACGACATTAATCAGCCCCAGCATTTT
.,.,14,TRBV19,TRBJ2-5,CASSYYDRMETQYF,TGTGCCAGTAGTTATTACGACAGGATGGAGACCCAGTACTTC
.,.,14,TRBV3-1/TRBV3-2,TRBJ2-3,CASSQGRTVDTQYF,TGTGCCAGCAGCCAAGGGCGTACGGTTGATACGCAGTATTTT
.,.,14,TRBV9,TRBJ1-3,CASQGQSSGNTIYF,TGTGCCAGCCAGGGGCAAAGCTCTGGAAACACCATATATTTT
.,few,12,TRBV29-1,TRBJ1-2,CSVGDILYGYTF,TGCAGCGTTGGGGACATACTCTATGGCTACACCTTC
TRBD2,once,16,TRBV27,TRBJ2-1,CASSLVTSGIGHEQFF,TGTGCCAGCAGTTTAGTCACTAGCGGGATAGGGCATGAGCAGTTCTTC
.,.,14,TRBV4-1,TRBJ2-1,CASSQREEVYEQFF,TGCGCCAGCAGCCAACGGGAAGAGGTCTATGAGCAGTTCTTC
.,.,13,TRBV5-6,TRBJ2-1,CAAGLGGYNEQFF,TGTGCGGCGGGGCTGGGCGGATACAATGAGCAGTTCTTC
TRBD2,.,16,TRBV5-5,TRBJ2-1,CASSLELAGLYNEQFF,TGTGCCAGCAGCTTGGAACTAGCGGGACTATACAATGAGCAGTTCTTC
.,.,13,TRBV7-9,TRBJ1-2,CASSLSQGYGYTF,TGTGCCAGCAGCCTCAGTCAGGGCTATGGCTACACCTTC
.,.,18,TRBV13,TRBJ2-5,CASSLVLSRDINQETQYF,TGTGCCAGCAGCTTAGTGCTGTCGCGGGACATAAATCAAGAGACCCAGTACTTC
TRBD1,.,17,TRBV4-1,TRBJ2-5,CASSQDLQGALLETQYF,TGCGCCAGCAGCCAAGATCTTCAGGGGGCGCTACTAGAGACCCAGTACTTC
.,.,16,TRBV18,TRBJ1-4,CASSPTSYSVRGELFF,TGTGCCAGCTCACCTACTTCTTACAGCGTCCGGGGGGAACTGTTTTTT
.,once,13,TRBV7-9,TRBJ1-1,CASTLPLLTEAFF,TGTGCCAGCACCCTACCCCTCCTGACTGAAGCTTTCTTT
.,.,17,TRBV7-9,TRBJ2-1,CASPPAERGKAYNEQFF,TGTGCCAGCCCTCCTGCTGAGAGGGGTAAAGCTTACAATGAGCAGTTCTTC
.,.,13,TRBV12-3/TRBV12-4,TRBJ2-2,CASSPPNTGELFF,TGTGCCAGCAGTCCCCCCAACACCGGGGAGCTGTTTTTT
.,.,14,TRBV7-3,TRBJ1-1,CASKLGVSDTEAFF,TGTGCCAGCAAACTCGGGGTTTCGGACACTGAAGCTTTCTTT
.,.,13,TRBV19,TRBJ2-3,CASSMLAPGTQYF,TGTGCCAGTAGTATGTTAGCCCCAGGCACGCAGTATTTT